What follows is one T cell receptor beta chain and its context. This sample was taken from a study of blood T cell repertoires in COVID-19. Overall study: COVID-19 samples from acute and convalescent phases originated in the United States, Italy and Spain. PBMCs, B-cell-depleted T cells, or T cells provided the cDNA or gDNA that made up the material.

The authors' processing: Amplification with reference gene primers provided the estimates of nucleated cell counts. Method: immunoSEQ multiplex PCR; TCRdb's copy keeps in-frame clones and lacks some. For V, J and clone size, that table is used; D and trimming come from the DNA. Here the sample spans 250,000 to 300,000 clones, roughly 88% being singletons. The sample comprised peripheral blood. The origin of this receptor is a woman aged 70-85 years with acute or convalescent COVID-19.

The CDR3, as DNA: TGTGCCAGCAGCGTAGGGTTTCGGGGCTACACCTTC. Translating it yields CASSVGFRGYTF. The chain is built from TRBV9 and TRBJ1-2; no reliable D call. Germline V gives CDR1 SGDLS, CDR2 YYNGEE. The CDR3 runs 12 residues. Trimming removed 0 bases at V and 8 bases at J, with 8 bases between.